The 14 T cell receptor beta chains presented below share a single source sample, sequenced in a study of blood T cell repertoires in COVID-19 (dated by TCRdb to about 2020). Preparation of the library involved the immunoSEQ multiplex PCR assay. TCRdb obtained this table from immuneACCESS and retained in-frame rearrangements with V and J assigned. These tables miss some clones; where compared with another copy, unresolved V genes account for less than half of the shortfall, and the remainder is unexplained. This sample lists a few hundred thousand clones; less than 85% were detected once. The ten largest clones take up about 19% of the sample. The specimen sequenced was PBMCs or T cells enriched from blood (not recorded which). The origin of the receptors is a man in his forties or fifties who had recovered from COVID-19.

The V call is TRBV24-1, the J call TRBJ2-7; TRBD1 agrees at 10 bases. Trimming at V came to 5 bases and at J to 3 bases, leaving 6 bases not matched to a gene. This CDR3 comprises 15 residues. CDR1 KGHDR and CDR2 SFDVKD come from the germline V gene. In DNA form, the CDR3 reads TGTGCCACCAGTGGCCGGGACAGGGGAATCTACGAGCAGTACTTC. It is translated as CATSGRDRGIYEQYF.

The J gene is TRBJ1-3, the V gene TRBV6-5, with 9 bases matching TRBD1. In germline, CDR1 is MNHEY, CDR2 SVGAGI. Losses at the gene ends were 7 bases for V and 5 bases for J; bases not matched to a gene: 3. The CDR3 spans 13 residues. CDR3 in DNA: TGTGCCAGCACGACAGGGGGTAGAAACACCATATATTTT. Its translation: CASTTGGRNTIYF.

This clone was observed a few times. The chain carries TRBV6-4 and TRBJ2-1, with TRBD2 identical over 8 bases. Germline V lookup: CDR1 MRHNA, CDR2 SNTAGT. The ends lost 3 bases at V and 5 bases at J; junction bases unmatched: 6. CDR3 length: 15 amino acids. In nucleotides, the CDR3 is TGTGCCAGCAGTGATAGTCTAGCGGGTAACAATGAGCAGTTCTTC. It yields the protein CASSDSLAGNNEQFF.

This chain uses TRBV7-2 with TRBJ2-7; D might be TRBD1 (5 bases). The CDR3 extends over 16 amino acids. Germline V gene sequence: CDR1 SGHTA, CDR2 FQGNSA. Trimming took off 1 base at V and 0 bases at J, with 13 bases between the two ends. The CDR3 DNA reads TGTGCCAGCAGCTTAGGGTTCAGGGAAAACTCCTACGAGCAGTACTTC. Translation gives CASSLGFRENSYEQYF.

A few counts support this clone. The chain recombines TRBV29-1 with TRBJ1-5; 10 bases line up with TRBD1. The junction had 8 bases not matched to a gene; V was cut back by 4 bases and J by 5 bases. The CDR3 is made up of 15 amino acids. Germline assignment: CDR1 SQVTM and CDR2 ANQGSEA. CDR3 DNA sequence: TGCAGCGTTGTTGGGACAGGGGTTTCGGATCAGCCCCAGCATTTT. It encodes CSVVGTGVSDQPQHF.

The J gene is TRBJ2-7, the V gene TRBV27; TRBD1 agrees at 8 bases. CDR1 MNHEY and CDR2 SMNVEV come from the germline V gene (reference sequence). The CDR3 is made up of 14 amino acids. Trimming removed 4 bases from V and 4 bases from J; junction bases left unmatched: 6. CDR3: CASSSRQGSYEQYF. The DNA of the CDR3 is TGTGCCAGCAGTTCCCGACAGGGGTCATACGAGCAGTACTTC.

V gene TRBV27 combines with J gene TRBJ1-5; D is unclear. The CDR3 extends over 13 amino acids. Germline V CDR1 and CDR2: MNHEY, SMNVEV (reference sequence). Trimming stripped 5 bases from V and 1 base from J, with 6 bases between. The CDR3 DNA follows: TGTGCCAGCAGTATGACAAGCAATCAGCCCCAGCATTTT. Protein product: CASSMTSNQPQHF.

The genes are TRBV5-5 and TRBJ2-1, with D perhaps TRBD2 (6 bases). CDR3 length: 16 residues. The germline CDR1 and CDR2 sequences are SGHKS and YYEKEE (reference sequence). V was cut by 5 bases and J by 0 bases, with 15 bases left in between. CDR3 in DNA: TGTGCCAGCAGATTTAGCGGAATGAGCTCCTACAATGAGCAGTTCTTC. Its translation: CASRFSGMSSYNEQFF.

V is TRBV2 and J is TRBJ1-3; the D is unclear. The germline V gene encodes CDR1 SNHLY and CDR2 FYNNEI. This CDR3 is built from 14 residues. V lost 4 bases, J lost 4 bases, and 11 bases lay in between. DNA for the CDR3: TGTGCCAGCAGTGGAGACGGAGGGGGAAACACCATATATTTT. This translates into CASSGDGGGNTIYF.

A few counts support this clone. V usage is TRBV19 and J usage is TRBJ2-3; 7 positions match TRBD1. J gave up 0 bases and V 4 bases, and 7 bases lay outside the gene matches. CDR3 size: 16 residues. Per germline, CDR1 LNHDA and CDR2 SQIVND (reference sequence). CDR3 nucleotide sequence: TGTGCCAGTAGTACGGGACAGAGCCCTAGCACAGATACGCAGTATTTT. Its protein product is CASSTGQSPSTDTQYF. Full variable domain (outside the CDR3, taken from reference TRBV19 and TRBJ2-3): DGGITQSPKYLFRKEGQNVTLSCEQNLNHDAMYWYRQDPGQGLRLIYYSQIVNDFQKGDIAEGYSVSREKKESFPLTVTSAQKNPTAFYLCASSTGQSPSTDTQYFGPGTRLTVL.

The genes are TRBV18 and TRBJ2-7, with 9 bases lining up with TRBD1. CDR3 length equals 15 residues. CDR1 and CDR2 from the germline V gene are KGHSH and LQKENI. The V segment lost 3 bases and the J segment 2 bases; nucleotides outside the gene matches: 5. For the CDR3, the DNA is TGTGCCAGCTCACCCTACAACAGGGGGCCCTACGAGCAGTACTTC. Translating it yields CASSPYNRGPYEQYF.

The rearrangement joins TRBV12-3 or TRBV12-4 to TRBJ2-7; tentative D call: TRBD1 (6 bases). This CDR3 is built from 11 residues. The V gene lost 6 bases and the J gene lost 7 bases, with 10 bases spanning the gap. CDR3 protein: CASSIQGEQYF. The CDR3 DNA sequence: TGTGCCAGCAGCATACAGGGAGAGCAGTACTTC.

The chain has TRBV15 and TRBJ1-1; perhaps TRBD1 as D (5 bases). The V gene's germline CDR1 is LNHNV and CDR2 YYDKDF (reference sequence). There are 12 residues in the CDR3. Trimming cost V 5 bases and J 5 bases, with 9 bases left between them. CDR3 sequence reads: CATSLRGTEAFF. The CDR3 coding sequence is TGTGCCACCAGCCTTAGGGGAACTGAAGCTTTCTTT.

The chain couples TRBV29-1 to TRBJ1-1, with 8 nucleotides matching TRBD1. Germline values: CDR1 SQVTM, CDR2 ANQGSEA. This CDR3 is 14 amino acids long. The V gene end was trimmed by 7 bases and the J gene end by 0 bases; junction bases not matched to a gene: 7. The CDR3 sequence: CSAGDRLLNTEAFF. In nucleotides, the CDR3 is TGCAGCGCTGGGGACAGGCTTTTGAACACTGAAGCTTTCTTT.